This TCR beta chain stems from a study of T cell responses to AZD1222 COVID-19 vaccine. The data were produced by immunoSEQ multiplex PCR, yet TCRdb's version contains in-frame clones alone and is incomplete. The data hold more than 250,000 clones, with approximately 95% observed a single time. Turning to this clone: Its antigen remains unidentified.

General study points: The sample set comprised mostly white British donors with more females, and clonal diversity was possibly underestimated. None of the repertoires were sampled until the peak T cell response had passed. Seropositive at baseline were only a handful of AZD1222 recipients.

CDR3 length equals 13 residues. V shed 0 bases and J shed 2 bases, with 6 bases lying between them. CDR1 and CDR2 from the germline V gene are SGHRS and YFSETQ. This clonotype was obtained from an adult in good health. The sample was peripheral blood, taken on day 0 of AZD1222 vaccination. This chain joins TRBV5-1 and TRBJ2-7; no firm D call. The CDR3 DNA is TGCGCCAGCAGCTTGGACATTGCCTACGAGCAGTACTTC. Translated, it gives CASSLDIAYEQYF.